This T cell receptor (beta chain) is drawn from a study of cytomegalovirus exposure and HLA in healthy donors. About the research overall: The 120 or so validation repertoires used the same platform as the approximately 670 first-cohort repertoires (as reported by a later analysis). The study's findings and limits: Across donors, most TCRs were seen rarely, yet some public ones were widespread. The study labeled 164 TCR beta chains cytomegalovirus-associated.

There are a few counts of this clone. Its antigen is still unknown. This table comes from immunoSEQ multiplex PCR, and its TCRdb copy is limited to in-frame clones, with some not included. The sample consists of some 110,000 clones, roughly 83% of them appearing once. This clonotype originated in a man younger than 30 in good health and CMV-seronegative. Input material: PBMCs.

CDR3 nucleotide sequence: TGTGCCAGCAGCTCAACACATCTAATGACGAGGGTGCCCTCCTACGAGCAGTACTTC. It translates to CASSSTHLMTRVPSYEQYF. The chain couples TRBV13 to TRBJ2-7, with D maybe TRBD2 (5 bases). The CDR3 consists of 19 residues. Germline lookup yields CDR1 PRHDT and CDR2 FYEKMQ (reference sequence). The ends were cut back, 4 bases at V and 0 bases at J, with 25 bases in the middle.